Included here is one T cell receptor (beta chain) sequence, with context. The antigen remains undetermined. The data originate from a study of cytomegalovirus exposure and HLA in healthy donors. Study-wide findings and caveats: Per a later analysis, HLA-associated TCR beta chains showed more clonal expansion than other, equally common TCR beta chains. The study listed 164 cytomegalovirus-associated TCR beta chains. Testing in vitro showed a few CMV-associated chains specific for CMV antigens.

The PCR was carried out with 60 Vbeta primers and 13 Jbeta primers. Libraries were prepared by immunoSEQ multiplex PCR; TCRdb keeps only in-frame clonotypes and omits some of them. The profile shows more than 95,000 clones, about 80% of them singletons. V dropped 4 bases and J dropped 0; count of bases not matched to a gene: 5. Germline-derived CDR1 and CDR2 are MNHEY and SVGAGI. The CDR3 consists of 16 residues. V usage is TRBV6-5 and J usage is TRBJ2-2; the match to TRBD1 covers 7 bases. The material sequenced was PBMCs. The TCR comes from a man aged 25-45 years in good health and CMV-seropositive. The CDR3 DNA is TGTGCCAGCAGTTTTGACAGGGTCGCGAACACCGGGGAGCTGTTTTTT. Translating it yields CASSFDRVANTGELFF.